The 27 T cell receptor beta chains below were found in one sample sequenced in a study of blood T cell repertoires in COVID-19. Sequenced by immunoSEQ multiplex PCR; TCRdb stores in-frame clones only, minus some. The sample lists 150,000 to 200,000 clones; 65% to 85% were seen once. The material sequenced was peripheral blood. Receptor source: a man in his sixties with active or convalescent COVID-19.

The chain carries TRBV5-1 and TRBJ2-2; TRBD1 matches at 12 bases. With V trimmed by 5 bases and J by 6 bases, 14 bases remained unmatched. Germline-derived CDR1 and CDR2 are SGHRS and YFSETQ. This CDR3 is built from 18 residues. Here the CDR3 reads CASRSGTGGVYSAGELFF. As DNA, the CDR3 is TGCGCCAGCAGGTCCGGGACAGGGGGCGTGTATTCGGCCGGGGAGCTGTTTTTT. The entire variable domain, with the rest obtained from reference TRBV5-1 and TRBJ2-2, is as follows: KAGVTQTPRYLIKTRGQQVTLSCSPISGHRSVSWYQQTPGQGLQFLFEYFSETQRNKGNFPGRFSGRQFSNSRSEMNVSTLELGDSALYLCASRSGTGGVYSAGELFFGEGSRLTVL.

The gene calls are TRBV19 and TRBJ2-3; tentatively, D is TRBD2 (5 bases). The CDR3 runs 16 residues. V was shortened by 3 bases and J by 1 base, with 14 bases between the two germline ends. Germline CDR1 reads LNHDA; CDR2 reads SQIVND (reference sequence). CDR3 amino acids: CASSIWVGEGTDTQYF. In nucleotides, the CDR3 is TGTGCCAGTAGTATCTGGGTCGGGGAAGGCACAGATACGCAGTATTTT.

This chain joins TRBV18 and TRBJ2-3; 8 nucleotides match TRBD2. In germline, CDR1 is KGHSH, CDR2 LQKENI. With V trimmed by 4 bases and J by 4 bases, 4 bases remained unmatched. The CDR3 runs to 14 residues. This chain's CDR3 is CASSRLAIADTQYF. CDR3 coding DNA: TGTGCCAGCTCACGACTAGCGATCGCAGATACGCAGTATTTT.

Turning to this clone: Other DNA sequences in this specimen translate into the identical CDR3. The CDR3 sequence: CASSLVSGGAGDTQYF. The DNA of the CDR3 is TGTGCCAGCAGCTTAGTGAGCGGGGGGGCTGGAGATACGCAGTATTTT. V is TRBV13 and J is TRBJ2-3, with TRBD2 matching over 10 bases. The CDR3 length is 16 residues. V shed 1 base and J 5 bases; nucleotides not matched to a gene: 6. Germline V gene lookup returns CDR1 PRHDT and CDR2 FYEKMQ (reference sequence).

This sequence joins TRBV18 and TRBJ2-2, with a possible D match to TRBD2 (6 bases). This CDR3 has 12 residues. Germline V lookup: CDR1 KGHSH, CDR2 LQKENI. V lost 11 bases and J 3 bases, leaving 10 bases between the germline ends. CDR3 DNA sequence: TGTGCCTCGGCGGGGTACACCGGGGAGCTGTTTTTT. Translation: CASAGYTGELFF.

CDR3 region: CASSFRTGGETQYF. CDR3 sequence (DNA): TGTGCCAGCAGCTTTAGGACAGGGGGAGAGACCCAGTACTTC. The V and J genes are TRBV13 and TRBJ2-5, with 10 bases fitting TRBD1. Per the germline V gene, CDR1 is PRHDT and CDR2 is FYEKMQ (reference sequence). This CDR3 is 14 amino acids long. V gave up 3 bases and J gave up 4 bases; unmatched junction bases: 2.

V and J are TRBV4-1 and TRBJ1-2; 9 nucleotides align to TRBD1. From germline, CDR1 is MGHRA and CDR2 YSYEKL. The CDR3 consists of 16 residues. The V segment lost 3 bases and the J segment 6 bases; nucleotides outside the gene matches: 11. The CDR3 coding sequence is TGCGCCAGCAGCCAGGACAGGGGCCAACTGACGAATGGCTACACCTTC. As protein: CASSQDRGQLTNGYTF.

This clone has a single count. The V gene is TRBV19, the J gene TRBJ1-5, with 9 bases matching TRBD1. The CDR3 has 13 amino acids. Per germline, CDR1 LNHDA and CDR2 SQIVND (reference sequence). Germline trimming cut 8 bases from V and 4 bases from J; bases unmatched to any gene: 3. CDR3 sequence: CASGGTGNQPQHF. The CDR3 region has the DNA TGTGCCAGTGGCGGGACAGGGAATCAGCCCCAGCATTTT.

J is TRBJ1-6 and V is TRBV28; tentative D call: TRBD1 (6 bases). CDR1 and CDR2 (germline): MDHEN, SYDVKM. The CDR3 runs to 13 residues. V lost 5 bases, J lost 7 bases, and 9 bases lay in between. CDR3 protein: CASSMGANSPLHF. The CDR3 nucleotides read TGTGCCAGCAGTATGGGGGCGAATTCACCCCTCCACTTT. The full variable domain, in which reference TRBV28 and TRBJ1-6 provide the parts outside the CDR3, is DVKVTQSSRYLVKRTGEKVFLECVQDMDHENMFWYRQDPGLGLRLIYFSYDVKMKEKGDIPEGYSVSREKKERFSLILESASTNQTSMYLCASSMGANSPLHFGNGTRLTVT.

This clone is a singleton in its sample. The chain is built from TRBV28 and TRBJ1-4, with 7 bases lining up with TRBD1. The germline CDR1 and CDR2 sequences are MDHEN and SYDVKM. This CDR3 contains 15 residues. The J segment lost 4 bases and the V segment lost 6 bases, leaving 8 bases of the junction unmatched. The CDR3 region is CASRLPGQFNEKLFF. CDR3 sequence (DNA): TGTGCCAGCAGACTACCGGGACAGTTTAATGAAAAACTGTTTTTT.

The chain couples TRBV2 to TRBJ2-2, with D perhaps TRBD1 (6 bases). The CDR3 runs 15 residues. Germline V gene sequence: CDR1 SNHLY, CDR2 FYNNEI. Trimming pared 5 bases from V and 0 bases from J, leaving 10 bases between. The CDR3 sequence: CASSLQGANTGELFF. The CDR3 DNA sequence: TGTGCCAGCAGTTTACAGGGAGCGAACACCGGGGAGCTGTTTTTT.

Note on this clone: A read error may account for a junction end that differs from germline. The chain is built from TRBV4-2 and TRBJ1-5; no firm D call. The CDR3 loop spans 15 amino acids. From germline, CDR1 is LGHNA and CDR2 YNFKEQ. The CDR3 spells CASSQDGSSNQPQHF. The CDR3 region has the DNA TGTGCCAGCAGCCAAGATGGGAGTAGCAATCAACCCCAGCATTTT.

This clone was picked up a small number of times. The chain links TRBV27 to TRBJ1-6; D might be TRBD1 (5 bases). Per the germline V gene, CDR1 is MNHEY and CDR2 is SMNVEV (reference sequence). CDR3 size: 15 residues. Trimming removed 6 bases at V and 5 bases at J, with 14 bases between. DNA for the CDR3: TGTGCCAGCAGATTCGTGACAGATCATAATTCACCCCTCCACTTT. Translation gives CASRFVTDHNSPLHF.

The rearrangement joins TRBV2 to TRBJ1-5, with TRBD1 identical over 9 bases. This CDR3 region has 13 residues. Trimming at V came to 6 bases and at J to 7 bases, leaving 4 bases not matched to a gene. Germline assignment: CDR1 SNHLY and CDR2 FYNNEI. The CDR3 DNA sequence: TGTGCCAGCAGGGGGACAGGGAACCAGCCCCAGCATTTT. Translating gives CASRGTGNQPQHF.

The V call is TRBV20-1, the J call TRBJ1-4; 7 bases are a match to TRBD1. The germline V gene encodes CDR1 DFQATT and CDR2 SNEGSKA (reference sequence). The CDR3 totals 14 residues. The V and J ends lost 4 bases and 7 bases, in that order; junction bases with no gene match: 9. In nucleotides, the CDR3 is TGCAGTGCTATTGACAGGGCGGAGCGTGAAAAACTGTTTTTT. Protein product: CSAIDRAEREKLFF.

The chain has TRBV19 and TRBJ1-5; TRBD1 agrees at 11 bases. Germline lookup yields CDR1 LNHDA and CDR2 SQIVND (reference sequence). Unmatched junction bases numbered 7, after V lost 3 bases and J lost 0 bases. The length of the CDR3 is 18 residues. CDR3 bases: TGTGCCAGTAGTATTCCGGGACAGGGGGGCTATAGCAATCAGCCCCAGCATTTT. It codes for CASSIPGQGGYSNQPQHF.

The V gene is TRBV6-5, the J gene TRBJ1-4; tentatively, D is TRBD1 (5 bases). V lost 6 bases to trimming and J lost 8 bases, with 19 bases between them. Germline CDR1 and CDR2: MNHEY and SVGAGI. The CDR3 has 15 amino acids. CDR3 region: CASRDLGQGGEKLFF. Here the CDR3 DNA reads TGTGCCAGCAGGGACCTTGGGCAGGGAGGAGAAAAACTGTTTTTT.

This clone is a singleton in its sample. The CDR3 loop reads CASTRTDRPYGYTF. For the CDR3, the DNA is TGTGCCAGCACCCGAACGGACAGGCCCTATGGCTACACCTTC. V gene TRBV6-6 combines with J gene TRBJ1-2, with 7 bases fitting TRBD1. V shed 7 bases, J shed 4 bases, and the junction held 9 bases outside the gene matches. The CDR3 has 14 residues. Germline loops: CDR1 MNHNY, CDR2 SVGAGI (reference sequence).

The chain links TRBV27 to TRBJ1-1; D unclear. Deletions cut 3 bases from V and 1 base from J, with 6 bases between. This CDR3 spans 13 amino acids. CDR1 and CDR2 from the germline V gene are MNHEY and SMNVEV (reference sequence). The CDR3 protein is CASSLARNTEAFF. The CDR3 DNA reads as TGTGCCAGCAGTTTGGCCAGGAACACTGAAGCTTTCTTT.

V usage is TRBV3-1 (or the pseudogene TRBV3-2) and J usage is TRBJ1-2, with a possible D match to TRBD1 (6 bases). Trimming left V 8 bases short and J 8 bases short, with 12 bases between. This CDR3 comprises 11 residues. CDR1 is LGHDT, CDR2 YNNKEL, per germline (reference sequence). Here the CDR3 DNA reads TGTGCCAGCGCAGGGGATGGAGGCTACACCTTC. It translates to CASAGDGGYTF.

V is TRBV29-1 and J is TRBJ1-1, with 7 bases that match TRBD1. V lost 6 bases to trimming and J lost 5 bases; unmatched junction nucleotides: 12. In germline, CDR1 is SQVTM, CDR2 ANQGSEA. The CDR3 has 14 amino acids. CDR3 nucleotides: TGCAGCGTCGCGTCTCAAGGGGGCAGGACTGAAGCTTTCTTT. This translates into CSVASQGGRTEAFF.

DNA for the CDR3: TGCAGCGTTGAGTGGACTAGCGGGAGTTCAAGGGGTCACAATGAGCAGTTCTTC. Translating gives CSVEWTSGSSRGHNEQFF. This rearrangement joins TRBV29-1 to TRBJ2-1; TRBD2 matches 13 bases. The CDR3 loop spans 18 amino acids. The V gene's germline CDR1 is SQVTM and CDR2 ANQGSEA. J lost 5 bases, V lost 3 bases, and 13 bases had no gene match.

The CDR3 is CASSRQGTEAFF. CDR3 coding DNA: TGTGCCAGCAGTCGACAGGGAACCGAAGCTTTCTTT. The chain couples TRBV6-6 to TRBJ1-1, with 7 bases fitting TRBD1. V lost 5 bases and J lost 8; bases outside the gene matches: 5. The CDR3 covers 12 residues. CDR1 is MNHNY and CDR2 is SVGAGI in the germline V gene (reference sequence).

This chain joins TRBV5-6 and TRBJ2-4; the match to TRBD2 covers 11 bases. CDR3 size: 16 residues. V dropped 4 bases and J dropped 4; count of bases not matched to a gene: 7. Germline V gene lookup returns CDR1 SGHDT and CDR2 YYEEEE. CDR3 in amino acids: CASSHRLAGIKNIQYF. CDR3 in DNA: TGTGCCAGCAGCCACCGACTAGCGGGGATAAAAAACATTCAGTACTTC.

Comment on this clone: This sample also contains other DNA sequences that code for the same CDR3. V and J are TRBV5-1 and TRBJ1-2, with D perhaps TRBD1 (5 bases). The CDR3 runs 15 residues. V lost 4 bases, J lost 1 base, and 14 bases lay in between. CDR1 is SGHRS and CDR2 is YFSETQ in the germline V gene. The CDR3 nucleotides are TGCGCCAGCAGCCCTCCCGGTGACAGTAACTATGGCTACACCTTC. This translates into CASSPPGDSNYGYTF.

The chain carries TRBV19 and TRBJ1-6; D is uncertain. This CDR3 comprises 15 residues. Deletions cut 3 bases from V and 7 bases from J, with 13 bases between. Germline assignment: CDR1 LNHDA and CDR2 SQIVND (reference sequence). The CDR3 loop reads CASSIEGRPNSPLHF. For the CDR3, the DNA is TGTGCCAGTAGTATTGAGGGCAGGCCAAATTCACCCCTCCACTTT. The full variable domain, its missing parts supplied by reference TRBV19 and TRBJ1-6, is DGGITQSPKYLFRKEGQNVTLSCEQNLNHDAMYWYRQDPGQGLRLIYYSQIVNDFQKGDIAEGYSVSREKKESFPLTVTSAQKNPTAFYLCASSIEGRPNSPLHFGNGTRLTVT.

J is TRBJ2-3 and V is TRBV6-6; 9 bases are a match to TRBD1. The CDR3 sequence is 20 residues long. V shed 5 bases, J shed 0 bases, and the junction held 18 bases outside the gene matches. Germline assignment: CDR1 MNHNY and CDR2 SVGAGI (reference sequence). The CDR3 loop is CASSRAAGTGFPLSTDTQYF. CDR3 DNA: TGTGCCAGCAGTCGCGCGGCCGGGACAGGGTTTCCTCTTAGCACAGATACGCAGTATTTT.